This TCR beta chain was captured in a study of CD8 T cells in ankylosing spondylitis. At least ten counts were recorded for this clonotype. Its antigen is undetermined. General study findings and limits: It was reported that disease-linked clones were significantly enriched in matched ankylosing spondylitis synovial fluid.

TCRdb ran MiXCR on the 5' RACE reads and lists one entry per CDR3 protein. The top ten hold approximately 40% of the sample, which has 10,000 or so distinct CDR3 sequences, around 5.5% seen once. CDR3 length: 10 amino acids. Germline-derived CDR1 and CDR2 are ENHRY and SYGVKD. Trimming removed 10 bases at V and 6 bases at J, with 10 bases between. Sequencing was carried out using blood, either unsorted or a sorted T cell fraction (not recorded which). The V and J genes are TRBV10-3 and TRBJ2-7; D not resolved. This TCR was sampled from a female donor with ankylosing spondylitis or in good health (not recorded which). CDR3 in amino acids: CASRDGEQYF. Here the CDR3 DNA reads TGTGCCAGCCGAGACGGCGAGCAGTACTTC.